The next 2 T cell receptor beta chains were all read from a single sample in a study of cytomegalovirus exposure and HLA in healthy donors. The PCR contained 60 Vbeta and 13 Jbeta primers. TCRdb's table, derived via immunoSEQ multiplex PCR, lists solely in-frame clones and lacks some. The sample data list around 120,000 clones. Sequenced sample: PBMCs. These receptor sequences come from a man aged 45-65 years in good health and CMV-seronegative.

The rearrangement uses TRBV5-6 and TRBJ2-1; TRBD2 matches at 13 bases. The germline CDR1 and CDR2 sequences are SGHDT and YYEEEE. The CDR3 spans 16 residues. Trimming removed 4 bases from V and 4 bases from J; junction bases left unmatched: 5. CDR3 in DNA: TGTGCCAGCAGCCCCGGACTAGCGGGGGATTACAATGAGCAGTTCTTC. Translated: CASSPGLAGDYNEQFF.

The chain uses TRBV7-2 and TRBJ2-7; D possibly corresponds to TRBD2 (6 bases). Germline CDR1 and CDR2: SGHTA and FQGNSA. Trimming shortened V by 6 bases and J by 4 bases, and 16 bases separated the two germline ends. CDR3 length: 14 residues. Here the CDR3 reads CASRPSGGRYEQYF. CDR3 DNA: TGTGCCAGCAGACCTTCTGGGGGGAGGTACGAGCAGTACTTC.